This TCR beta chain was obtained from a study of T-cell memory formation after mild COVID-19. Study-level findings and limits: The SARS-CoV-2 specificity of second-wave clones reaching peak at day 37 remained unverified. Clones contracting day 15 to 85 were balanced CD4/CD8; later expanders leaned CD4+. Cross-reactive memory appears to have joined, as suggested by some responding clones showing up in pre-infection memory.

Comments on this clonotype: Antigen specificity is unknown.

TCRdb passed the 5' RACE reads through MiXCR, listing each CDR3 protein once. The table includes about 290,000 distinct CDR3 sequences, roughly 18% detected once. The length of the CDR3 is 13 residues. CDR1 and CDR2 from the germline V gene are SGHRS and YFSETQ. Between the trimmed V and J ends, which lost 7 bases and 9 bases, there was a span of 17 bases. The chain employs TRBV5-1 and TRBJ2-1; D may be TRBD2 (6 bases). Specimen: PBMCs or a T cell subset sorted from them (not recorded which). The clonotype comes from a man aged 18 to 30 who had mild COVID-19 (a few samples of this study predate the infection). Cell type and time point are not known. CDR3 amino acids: CASRYGGPSEQFF. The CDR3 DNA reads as TGCGCCAGCCGATACGGAGGGCCGAGTGAGCAGTTCTTC.